Listed here are 31 T cell receptor beta chains from one sample, sequenced in a study of cytomegalovirus exposure and HLA in healthy donors. The PCR ran on 60 Vbeta and 13 Jbeta primers. Sequencing used immunoSEQ multiplex PCR; TCRdb keeps in-frame clones, though not all of them. The sample carries around 91,000 clones, over 65% recorded once. Specimen: PBMCs. The receptors originated from a woman between 35 and 50 years old in good health and CMV-seropositive.

The V and J genes are TRBV30 and TRBJ1-2; no clear D gene. V was shortened by 2 bases and J by 8 bases, with 9 bases between the two germline ends. Germline CDR1 reads GTSNPN; CDR2 reads SVGIG (reference sequence). The CDR3 has 11 residues. The CDR3 DNA reads as TGTGCCTGGAGTCCTAACAGCGGCTACACCTTC. It codes for CAWSPNSGYTF.

The chain uses TRBV27 and TRBJ2-6; 7 bases are a match to TRBD2. Germline CDR1 reads MNHEY; CDR2 reads SMNVEV (reference sequence). CDR3 length: 21 residues. With V trimmed by 3 bases and J by 2 bases, 19 bases remained unmatched. The CDR3 DNA follows: TGTGCCAGCAGTTTCCGCGGGAGTAAGGCGGCGGGGGAAACTGGGGCCAACGTCCTGACTTTC. It codes for CASSFRGSKAAGETGANVLTF.

The CDR3 bases are TGTGCCAGCAGTTACACCGACAGGGATTCACCCCTCCACTTT. As protein: CASSYTDRDSPLHF. The J gene is TRBJ1-6, the V gene TRBV6-5, with 7 bases that match TRBD1. Germline assignment: CDR1 MNHEY and CDR2 SVGAGI. The length of the CDR3 is 14 residues. V gave up 2 bases and J gave up 8 bases; unmatched junction bases: 3.

The CDR3 DNA reads as TGTGCCAGCACTCGAAGCGGGGGGAATGGCTACACCTTC. Translating it yields CASTRSGGNGYTF. This chain joins TRBV6-1 and TRBJ1-2, with D perhaps matching TRBD1 (5 bases). CDR1 and CDR2 from the germline V gene are MNHNS and SASEGT. This CDR3 has 13 residues. Between the trimmed V and J ends, which lost 7 bases and 6 bases, there was a span of 15 bases.

The CDR3 reads CASSVGLAGYNEQFF. In DNA, the CDR3 is TGTGCCAGCAGCGTAGGACTAGCGGGCTACAATGAGCAGTTCTTC. This chain uses TRBV9 with TRBJ2-1, with 10 bases matching TRBD2. V lost 0 bases to trimming and J lost 3 bases; unmatched junction nucleotides: 0. CDR1 is SGDLS and CDR2 is YYNGEE in the germline V gene. CDR3 length: 15 residues.

The chain combines TRBV30 with TRBJ2-5; 8 bases agree with TRBD2. The J call is uncertain, as TRBJ2-7 better fits the DNA end. Germline V gene sequence: CDR1 GTSNPN, CDR2 SVGIG (reference sequence). This CDR3 has 15 residues. In DNA form, the CDR3 reads TGTGCCTGGAGAGAACCTAGCGGGTCAGTCTACGAGCAGTACTTC. Amino acid sequence: CAWREPSGSVYEQYF.

The chain employs TRBV7-9 and TRBJ2-2; unclear D gene. Germline V CDR1 and CDR2: SEHNR, FQNEAQ (reference sequence). The CDR3 runs 14 residues. The V end was cut by 2 bases, the J end by 1 base, with 5 bases between. As DNA, the CDR3 is TGTGCCAGCAGCTTAACCGGGAACACCGGGGAGCTGTTTTTT. This sequence encodes CASSLTGNTGELFF.

This rearrangement joins TRBV6-1 to TRBJ2-1; TRBD2 matches at 12 bases. Trimming at V came to 2 bases and at J to 10 bases, leaving 6 bases not matched to a gene. This CDR3 contains 15 residues. Germline CDR1 MNHNS, CDR2 SASEGT. CDR3 coding DNA: TGTGCCAGCAGTGAACTAGCGGGGGGGGAGGGCGAGCAGTTCTTC. Residues: CASSELAGGEGEQFF.

The rearrangement links TRBV10-3 to TRBJ2-1, with TRBD1 as a possible D gene (5 bases). CDR1 and CDR2 from the germline V gene are ENHRY and SYGVKD. This CDR3 region has 14 residues. Deletions cut 6 bases from V and 0 bases from J, with 9 bases between. The CDR3 DNA is TGTGCCATCAGGGGGCTTAGCTCCTACAATGAGCAGTTCTTC. This encodes CAIRGLSSYNEQFF.

V usage is TRBV30 and J usage is TRBJ1-5, with D uncertain. Per germline, CDR1 GTSNPN and CDR2 SVGIG (reference sequence). This CDR3 has 13 amino acids. Trimming removed 2 bases from V and 2 bases from J, with 7 bases in between. In DNA form, the CDR3 reads TGTGCCTGGAGTAGCGGAGGCAATCAGCCCCAGCATTTT. This gives the protein CAWSSGGNQPQHF.

This clone occurred a few times. This rearrangement joins TRBV7-2 to TRBJ1-3, with D tentatively TRBD1 (5 bases). The ends were cut back, 0 bases at V and 9 bases at J, with 9 bases in the middle. CDR1 is SGHTA, CDR2 FQGNSA, per germline. CDR3 size: 13 residues. CDR3 sequence reads: CASSLARQGTIYF. The CDR3 region has the DNA TGTGCCAGCAGCTTAGCGCGGCAGGGCACCATATATTTT.

This rearrangement joins TRBV7-6 to TRBJ2-7; perhaps TRBD1 as D (6 bases). Germline CDR1 reads SGHVS; CDR2 reads FNYEAQ. CDR3 length: 13 residues. Between the trimmed V and J ends, which lost 1 base and 10 bases, there was a span of 14 bases. CDR3 sequence: CASSLVVTGEQYF. In DNA, the CDR3 is TGTGCCAGCAGCTTAGTTGTGACAGGAGAACAGTACTTC.

The chain joins TRBV7-3 to TRBJ2-2, with D perhaps TRBD2 (6 bases). Germline lookup yields CDR1 SGHTA and CDR2 FQGTGA. Trimming removed 2 bases at V and 3 bases at J, with 10 bases between. The length of the CDR3 is 15 residues. CDR3 coding DNA: TGTGCCAGCAGCTTAGATGGGGGGTACACCGGGGAGCTGTTTTTT. Translating gives CASSLDGGYTGELFF.

The rearrangement uses TRBV5-4 and TRBJ2-3; 7 positions agree with TRBD2. The CDR3 sequence is 16 residues long. Germline V gene lookup returns CDR1 SGHNT and CDR2 YYREEE (reference sequence). V shed 3 bases, J shed 4 bases, and the junction held 11 bases outside the gene matches. The CDR3 region has the DNA TGTGCCAGCAGCTCCAGCCTCGGGACTACAGCAGATACGCAGTATTTT. It yields the protein CASSSSLGTTADTQYF.

V is TRBV18 and J is TRBJ2-6; TRBD2 agrees at 10 bases. This CDR3 contains 19 residues. Trimming removed 2 bases from V and 2 bases from J; junction bases left unmatched: 9. Germline V gives CDR1 KGHSH, CDR2 LQKENI. CDR3 sequence (DNA): TGTGCCAGCTCACCATCCTTAGCGGGAGGCCTTACTGGGGCCAACGTCCTGACTTTC. Its protein product is CASSPSLAGGLTGANVLTF. The whole variable domain, filled in from reference TRBV18 and TRBJ2-6, reads NAGVMQNPRHLVRRRGQEARLRCSPMKGHSHVYWYRQLPEEGLKFMVYLQKENIIDESGMPKERFSAEFPKEGPSILRIQQVVRGDSAAYFCASSPSLAGGLTGANVLTFGAGSRLTVL.

V and J are TRBV27 and TRBJ1-5; no firm D call. This CDR3 is built from 13 residues. Trimming pared 5 bases from V and 10 bases from J, leaving 15 bases between. The germline CDR1 and CDR2 sequences are MNHEY and SMNVEV (reference sequence). CDR3: CASSPFTPQPQHF. DNA of the CDR3: TGTGCCAGCAGTCCTTTTACACCCCAACCCCAGCATTTT.

The chain recombines TRBV6-5 with TRBJ2-5, with a tentative D call TRBD1 (6 bases). V was trimmed by 0 bases and J by 5 bases, leaving 16 bases between them. The germline CDR1 and CDR2 sequences are MNHEY and SVGAGI. The CDR3 loop spans 16 amino acids. The CDR3 DNA reads as TGTGCCAGCAGTTACTCCGGCAGGGACACTCCCGAGACCCAGTACTTC. Residues: CASSYSGRDTPETQYF.

The V and J genes are TRBV12-5 and TRBJ2-5, with D unclear. Trimming took off 1 base at V and 3 bases at J, with 6 bases between the two ends. CDR1 is LGHNT, CDR2 FRNRAP, per germline. CDR3 length equals 13 residues. The DNA for the CDR3 is TGTGCTAGTGGTTTGGACAGAGAAGAGACCCAGTACTTC. Its translation: CASGLDREETQYF. Combining the CDR3 with reference TRBV12-5 and TRBJ2-5 gives the whole variable domain DARVTQTPRHKVTEMGQEVTMRCQPILGHNTVFWYRQTMMQGLELLAYFRNRAPLDDSGMPKDRFSAEMPDATLATLKIQPSEPRDSAVYFCASGLDREETQYFGPGTRLLVL.

This chain links TRBV27 with TRBJ2-3, with 10 bases matching TRBD2. The CDR3 has 15 amino acids. Unmatched junction bases numbered 3, after V lost 2 bases and J lost 4 bases. Germline V lookup: CDR1 MNHEY, CDR2 SMNVEV (reference sequence). In DNA form, the CDR3 reads TGTGCCAGCAGTTTACAACTAGCGGGACCAGATACGCAGTATTTT. Its translation: CASSLQLAGPDTQYF.

The J gene is TRBJ2-7, the V gene TRBV11-3; a possible D gene is TRBD2 (6 bases). Germline V gene lookup returns CDR1 SGHNT and CDR2 YENEEA. The CDR3 is 15 amino acids. Between the trimmed V and J ends, which lost 5 bases and 2 bases, there was a span of 16 bases. The CDR3 protein is CASSPRGETPYEQYF. The CDR3, as DNA: TGTGCCAGCAGCCCGCGCGGGGAGACGCCCTACGAGCAGTACTTC.

This clone appeared a few times. V gene TRBV2 combines with J gene TRBJ1-1; D unresolved. In germline, CDR1 is SNHLY, CDR2 FYNNEI. This CDR3 is 14 amino acids long. V lost 4 bases, J lost 4 bases, and 13 bases lay in between. CDR3 nucleotide sequence: TGTGCCAGCAGTGGCGGACTAGGCGGCACTGAAGCTTTCTTT. Encoded protein: CASSGGLGGTEAFF.

The V gene is TRBV28, the J gene TRBJ2-1; 15 positions agree with TRBD2. This CDR3 contains 19 residues. With 3 bases clipped from V and 3 bases from J, the junction kept 9 bases outside the gene matches. Looked up from germline, CDR1 is MDHEN and CDR2 is SYDVKM. CDR3 sequence (DNA): TGTGCCAGCAGTTTTCCGGGACTAGCGGGAGGCGAACGCTACAATGAGCAGTTCTTC. It translates to CASSFPGLAGGERYNEQFF.

The chain carries TRBV27 and TRBJ2-5; no firm D call. The J call may be incorrect, as the DNA end agrees better with TRBJ2-7. Germline V gene lookup returns CDR1 MNHEY and CDR2 SMNVEV (reference sequence). This CDR3 comprises 15 residues. CDR3 in amino acids: CASSRSVTYSYEQYF. In nucleotides, the CDR3 is TGTGCCAGCAGTAGATCGGTCACCTATTCCTACGAGCAGTACTTC.

In this sample, this clone turned up once. The genes are TRBV5-1 and TRBJ2-5, with 7 bases identical to TRBD1. The CDR3 has 14 amino acids. V dropped 5 bases and J dropped 1; count of bases not matched to a gene: 5. Germline V gene data show CDR1 as SGHRS and CDR2 as YFSETQ. The CDR3 DNA sequence: TGCGCCAGCAGTAGGGGGACAGTCCAAGAGACCCAGTACTTC. Its translation: CASSRGTVQETQYF. Looking up the rest from reference TRBV5-1 and TRBJ2-5 gives the full variable domain: KAGVTQTPRYLIKTRGQQVTLSCSPISGHRSVSWYQQTPGQGLQFLFEYFSETQRNKGNFPGRFSGRQFSNSRSEMNVSTLELGDSALYLCASSRGTVQETQYFGPGTRLLVL.

In this sample, this clone turned up once. CDR3 amino acids: CASSPVTGANEKLFF. The CDR3 DNA reads TGTGCCAGCAGCCCGGTGACAGGCGCTAATGAAAAACTGTTTTTT. The chain is built from TRBV11-2 and TRBJ1-4; possibly TRBD1 for D (6 bases). The V end lost 5 bases, the J end lost 3 bases, and 13 bases lay between the germline ends. The CDR3 runs 15 residues. Germline CDR1 reads SGHAT; CDR2 reads FQNNGV.

With regard to this clone: One end of the junction varies from germline; a read error may be responsible. CDR3 nucleotides: TGTTCCAGCAGCTCAGGACAGGGGGAGAACTATGGCTACACCTTC. Its protein product is CSSSSGQGENYGYTF. The chain uses TRBV7-9 and TRBJ1-2; the match to TRBD1 covers 10 bases. The germline V gene has CDR1 SEHNR and CDR2 FQNEAQ (reference sequence). The CDR3 sequence is 15 residues long.

The chain carries TRBV4-1 and TRBJ2-3; TRBD1 is a possible D gene (6 bases). V was clipped by 2 bases and J by 0 bases, with 12 bases between them. This CDR3 is built from 16 residues. The germline V gene has CDR1 MGHRA and CDR2 YSYEKL. The CDR3 protein is CASSQTLQGSTDTQYF. The DNA of the CDR3 is TGCGCCAGCAGCCAAACATTACAGGGCAGCACAGATACGCAGTATTTT.

The chain couples TRBV11-2 to TRBJ2-1; the D is unclear. There are 13 residues in the CDR3. V was clipped by 4 bases and J by 7 bases, with 11 bases between them. In germline, CDR1 is SGHAT, CDR2 FQNNGV. The CDR3 sequence: CASSSISGNEQFF. The CDR3, as DNA: TGTGCCAGCAGCTCAATTTCGGGTAATGAGCAGTTCTTC.

The CDR3 sequence is CASSLISGGYNQPQHF. CDR3 coding DNA: TGTGCCAGCAGTTTAATTTCGGGGGGATACAATCAGCCCCAGCATTTT. The chain employs TRBV27 and TRBJ1-5; maybe TRBD1 (5 bases). The V and J ends lost 2 bases and 3 bases respectively, with 14 bases between them. Germline V CDR1 and CDR2: MNHEY, SMNVEV (reference sequence). CDR3 size: 16 residues.

The gene calls are TRBV7-6 and TRBJ1-4, with no clear D. The CDR3 is made up of 16 amino acids. With 5 bases removed from V and 7 bases from J, the gap between germline ends came to 20 bases. Germline V lookup: CDR1 SGHVS, CDR2 FNYEAQ. The CDR3 bases are TGTGCCAGCAGCCTAAATCCGGGAGGTGGGATTGAAAAACTGTTTTTT. Translating it yields CASSLNPGGGIEKLFF.

This clone is a singleton in its sample. This sequence joins TRBV28 and TRBJ2-2; D possibly corresponds to TRBD2 (6 bases). Trimming took 3 bases from V and 0 from J, leaving 14 bases between them. Germline values: CDR1 MDHEN, CDR2 SYDVKM. The CDR3 contains 17 residues. In nucleotides, the CDR3 is TGTGCCAGCAGTTTGGGGGGATTAGGGCCGAACACCGGGGAGCTGTTTTTT. The encoded protein is CASSLGGLGPNTGELFF.